This T cell receptor (beta chain) derives from a study of blood T cells in healthy people across ages. Whole-study results and caveats: The recorded TCR beta diversity per million T cells decreased in a roughly linear manner with age.

Combining a sample-barcoded 5' primer with a J-beta primer mix, a second PCR ran for roughly 6 to 11 cycles. Each cDNA molecule was tagged by a template-switch adaptor with 12 random nucleotides. MiXCR was run by TCRdb on the 5' RACE reads, yielding one entry per CDR3 protein. Among some 1.7 million distinct CDR3 sequences listed, about 30% were seen once. Peripheral blood, about 9.8 milliliters per donor, was collected. The CDR3 extends over 15 amino acids. Per germline, CDR1 SGHKS and CDR2 YYEKEE (reference sequence). The trim removed 1 base at V and 5 bases at J, leaving 6 bases unmatched. A remark on this clonotype: Antigen: not known.

Source material: blood. The chain joins TRBV5-5 to TRBJ1-5, with 7 nucleotides matching TRBD1. The clonotype was recovered from a woman in her 30s in good health. CDR3 in DNA: TGTGCCAGCAGCTTGACAGGGGAGGGCTATCAGCCCCAGCATTTT. Its protein product is CASSLTGEGYQPQHF.